One and the same sample provided the 31 T cell receptor beta chains below, sequenced in a study of T cell responses to AZD1222 COVID-19 vaccine. The protocol was immunoSEQ multiplex PCR, while the TCRdb copy is restricted to in-frame clones and leaves out a portion. The table lists roughly 140,000 clones, roughly 88% of them singletons. Sequenced material: peripheral blood, taken on day 0 of AZD1222 vaccination. The receptors were sampled from an adult in good health.

V and J are TRBV4-2 and TRBJ2-1; D perhaps matches TRBD2 (7 bases). Germline-derived CDR1 and CDR2 are LGHNA and YNFKEQ. V lost 0 bases to trimming and J lost 15 bases, with 18 bases between them. CDR3 size: 14 residues. CDR3 DNA sequence: TGTGCCAGCAGCCAAGAGAGGGGAGCGGGACATAGGTTCTTC. It specifies CASSQERGAGHRFF.

V gene TRBV5-6 combines with J gene TRBJ1-1, with no clear D. Looked up from germline, CDR1 is SGHDT and CDR2 is YYEEEE. V lost 0 bases, J lost 8 bases, and 11 bases lay in between. This CDR3 is built from 13 residues. In DNA form, the CDR3 reads TGTGCCAGCAGCTTGGCCGTGGAGATCGAAGCTTTCTTT. Translation gives CASSLAVEIEAFF. Supplemented by reference TRBV5-6 and TRBJ1-1, the full variable domain reads DAGVTQSPTHLIKTRGQQVTLRCSPKSGHDTVSWYQQALGQGPQFIFQYYEEEERQRGNFPDRFSGHQFPNYSSELNVNALLLGDSALYLCASSLAVEIEAFFGQGTRLTVV.

The gene calls are TRBV4-3 and TRBJ2-3; D tentatively reads TRBD1 or TRBD2 (5 bases each). Trimming took 2 bases from V and 1 from J, leaving 7 bases between them. The CDR3 is 14 amino acids. CDR1 and CDR2 (germline): LGHNA, YSLEER. The CDR3 DNA is TGCGCCAGCAGCCAACAGGGAGGCACAGATACGCAGTATTTT. This translates into CASSQQGGTDTQYF.

The chain employs TRBV19 and TRBJ1-2; possible D gene TRBD1, 5 bases. Germline V gene data show CDR1 as LNHDA and CDR2 as SQIVND (reference sequence). CDR3 size: 14 residues. Trimming took off 8 bases at V and 8 bases at J, with 21 bases between the two ends. The CDR3 reads CASGVPDRSFGYTF. CDR3 coding DNA: TGTGCCAGTGGGGTCCCCGACAGATCCTTCGGCTACACCTTC.

This clone was picked up one time. The chain carries TRBV3-1 (or the pseudogene TRBV3-2) and TRBJ1-2, with D unclear. The CDR3 extends over 15 amino acids. The germline V gene encodes CDR1 LGHDT and CDR2 YNNKEL (reference sequence). The V end was cut by 3 bases, the J end by 3 bases, with 14 bases between. This CDR3 is CASSQRTRADYGYTF. The CDR3, as DNA: TGTGCCAGCAGCCAGCGCACAAGGGCTGACTATGGCTACACCTTC.

V gene TRBV6-2 or TRBV6-3 combines with J gene TRBJ2-1; TRBD2 matches 9 bases. The V segment lost 5 bases and the J segment 12 bases; nucleotides outside the gene matches: 14. From germline, CDR1 is MNHEY and CDR2 SVGEGT. The CDR3 contains 15 residues. Here the CDR3 DNA reads TGTGCCAGCAGTCCCCCGGGCGGGAGGGCTCGGGGGCAGTTCTTC. Translation gives CASSPPGGRARGQFF.

This clone was counted once. The CDR3 region has the DNA TGTGCCAGCACGGGGCCGGAAAACACCGGGGAGCTGTTTTTT. It translates to CASTGPENTGELFF. V gene TRBV28 combines with J gene TRBJ2-2; D tentatively fits TRBD1 or TRBD2 (5 bases each). Trimming removed 7 bases at V and 2 bases at J, with 11 bases between. Germline V gene data show CDR1 as MDHEN and CDR2 as SYDVKM. The CDR3 sequence is 14 residues long.

The J gene is TRBJ2-7, the V gene TRBV18, with a tentative D call TRBD1 (6 bases). The ends were cut back, 1 base at V and 1 base at J, with 8 bases in the middle. The CDR3 covers 14 residues. The germline CDR1 and CDR2 sequences are KGHSH and LQKENI. CDR3 in DNA: TGTGCCAGCTCACCACGGACAGAATCCTACGAGCAGTACTTC. Protein product: CASSPRTESYEQYF.

V is TRBV6-5 and J is TRBJ1-2; 7 bases fit TRBD1. The V gene end was trimmed by 6 bases and the J gene end by 4 bases; junction bases not matched to a gene: 8. The V gene's germline CDR1 is MNHEY and CDR2 SVGAGI. This CDR3 contains 14 residues. CDR3 loop: CASRTGRAGYGYTF. For the CDR3, the DNA is TGTGCCAGCAGGACAGGGAGGGCTGGCTATGGCTACACCTTC.

CDR3 DNA: TGTGCCAGCAGGCCCACAGGGGGCGCGGAAGCTTTCTTT. It specifies CASRPTGGAEAFF. V and J are TRBV27 and TRBJ1-1, with 9 bases fitting TRBD1. Trimming took 6 bases from V and 8 from J; bases not matched to a gene: 7. The CDR3 extends over 13 amino acids. Looked up from germline, CDR1 is MNHEY and CDR2 is SMNVEV (reference sequence).

This clone has a single count. V gene TRBV7-8 combines with J gene TRBJ2-1; a possible D gene is TRBD1 (6 bases). CDR1 is SGHVS and CDR2 is FQNEAQ in the germline V gene. The CDR3 has 15 amino acids. Deletions cut 5 bases from V and 7 bases from J, with 18 bases between. The DNA for the CDR3 is TGTGCCAGCAGCATAAGACAGGTTAGGCCGAATGAGCAGTTCTTC. Protein product: CASSIRQVRPNEQFF. Using reference TRBV7-8 and TRBJ2-1 for the parts outside the CDR3, the full variable domain is GAGVSQSPRYKVAKRGQDVALRCDPISGHVSLFWYQQALGQGPEFLTYFQNEAQLDKSGLPSDRFFAERPEGSVSTLKIQRTQQEDSAVYLCASSIRQVRPNEQFFGPGTRLTVL.

The rearrangement uses TRBV30 and TRBJ1-2; D might be TRBD1 (5 bases). The germline CDR1 and CDR2 sequences are GTSNPN and SVGIG (reference sequence). V was shortened by 5 bases and J by 5 bases, with 9 bases between the two germline ends. This CDR3 contains 11 residues. The CDR3, as DNA: TGTGCCTGGGGACAACTATATGGCTACACCTTC. It codes for CAWGQLYGYTF.

This clone showed up just once. V is TRBV5-1 and J is TRBJ1-2; D perhaps matches TRBD1 (5 bases). CDR1 is SGHRS and CDR2 is YFSETQ in the germline V gene. The CDR3 consists of 16 residues. V was shortened by 0 bases and J by 0 bases, with 12 bases between the two germline ends. CDR3 DNA: TGCGCCAGCAGCTTGGCCTCAGGGATTACTAACTATGGCTACACCTTC. The encoded protein is CASSLASGITNYGYTF.

This clone came up once. This chain links TRBV4-1 with TRBJ1-1, with 7 bases lining up with TRBD1. Germline trimming cut 4 bases from V and 0 bases from J; bases unmatched to any gene: 2. This CDR3 comprises 14 residues. The germline V gene has CDR1 MGHRA and CDR2 YSYEKL. CDR3 sequence reads: CASSRGQLNTEAFF. The CDR3, as DNA: TGCGCCAGCAGCCGGGGACAGTTGAACACTGAAGCTTTCTTT.

The gene calls are TRBV7-2 and TRBJ2-2; a possible D gene is TRBD2 (6 bases). Germline CDR1 SGHTA, CDR2 FQGNSA. Trimming left V 1 base short and J 4 bases short, with 10 bases between. The CDR3 is made up of 15 amino acids. CDR3 coding DNA: TGTGCCAGCAGCTTAGTAGGAGGGGTCACCGGGGAGCTGTTTTTT. Protein product: CASSLVGGVTGELFF.

This chain connects TRBV19 to TRBJ1-4; D unresolved. The V and J ends lost 9 bases and 4 bases respectively, with 12 bases between them. Per germline, CDR1 LNHDA and CDR2 SQIVND (reference sequence). The CDR3 extends over 13 amino acids. CDR3 nucleotide sequence: TGTGCCAGCGAGGGCAGATTTAATGAAAAACTGTTTTTT. Translation gives CASEGRFNEKLFF.

This chain connects TRBV30 to TRBJ1-1, with D perhaps matching TRBD1 (5 bases). Trimming removed 2 bases from V and 0 bases from J, with 19 bases in between. Germline CDR1 GTSNPN, CDR2 SVGIG (reference sequence). The CDR3 length is 17 residues. CDR3 residues: CAWSLRTLPSLNTEAFF. The CDR3 nucleotides are TGTGCCTGGAGTCTCCGGACACTCCCCTCCTTGAACACTGAAGCTTTCTTT.

The chain uses TRBV12-3 or TRBV12-4 and TRBJ2-1; D unresolved. V lost 6 bases, J lost 11 bases, and 11 bases lay in between. CDR3 length equals 11 residues. The CDR3, as DNA: TGTGCCAGCAGCTCCCGAAGCCAGCAGTTCTTC. It is translated as CASSSRSQQFF.

The chain has TRBV7-2 and TRBJ1-1; D not certain. The V end lost 4 bases, the J end lost 2 bases, and 17 bases lay between the germline ends. The germline CDR1 and CDR2 sequences are SGHTA and FQGNSA. The CDR3 loop spans 16 amino acids. CDR3 nucleotides: TGTGCCAGCAGCTACCACCCCGGGAGATCTAACACTGAAGCTTTCTTT. Translated: CASSYHPGRSNTEAFF.

The chain uses TRBV28 and TRBJ2-7; TRBD1 or TRBD2 may be the D gene (5 bases each). In germline, CDR1 is MDHEN, CDR2 SYDVKM. The CDR3 loop spans 13 amino acids. The V and J ends lost 6 bases and 7 bases respectively, with 16 bases between them. CDR3 loop: CASSPGAGREQYF. CDR3 coding DNA: TGTGCCAGCAGCCCCGGGGCAGGACGAGAGCAGTACTTC. Filled out from reference TRBV28 and TRBJ2-7, the complete variable domain reads DVKVTQSSRYLVKRTGEKVFLECVQDMDHENMFWYRQDPGLGLRLIYFSYDVKMKEKGDIPEGYSVSREKKERFSLILESASTNQTSMYLCASSPGAGREQYFGPGTRLTVT.

This chain joins TRBV5-8 and TRBJ2-1, with 11 bases matching TRBD2. The trim removed 7 bases at V and 8 bases at J, leaving 14 bases unmatched. The CDR3 extends over 16 amino acids. Looked up from germline, CDR1 is SGHTS and CDR2 is YDEGEE. The CDR3 nucleotides are TGTGCCAGCTTGAGGGGCGCTAGCGGGAGGTTCCATGAGCAGTTCTTC. Residues: CASLRGASGRFHEQFF.

The chain joins TRBV24-1 to TRBJ1-2, with TRBD1 matching 7 bases. The trim removed 3 bases at V and 10 bases at J, leaving 13 bases unmatched. Germline V gene lookup returns CDR1 KGHDR and CDR2 SFDVKD. This CDR3 comprises 15 residues. The CDR3 DNA sequence: TGTGCCACCAGTGATAGCAGGGGGTCATGGAAACTCTACACCTTC. Translation: CATSDSRGSWKLYTF.

The V and J genes are TRBV19 and TRBJ1-1; D unresolved. Germline V CDR1 and CDR2: LNHDA, SQIVND (reference sequence). The ends were cut back, 3 bases at V and 3 bases at J, with 8 bases in the middle. This CDR3 spans 13 amino acids. The CDR3 DNA follows: TGTGCCAGTAGTATTTCGTGGGACACTGAAGCTTTCTTT. This translates into CASSISWDTEAFF. The whole variable domain, filled in from reference TRBV19 and TRBJ1-1, reads DGGITQSPKYLFRKEGQNVTLSCEQNLNHDAMYWYRQDPGQGLRLIYYSQIVNDFQKGDIAEGYSVSREKKESFPLTVTSAQKNPTAFYLCASSISWDTEAFFGQGTRLTVV.

The chain carries TRBV3-1 (or the pseudogene TRBV3-2) and TRBJ2-2; possible D gene TRBD1, 7 bases. CDR1 is LGHDT and CDR2 is YNNKEL in the germline V gene (reference sequence). The ends were cut back, 4 bases at V and 6 bases at J, with 18 bases in the middle. The CDR3 sequence is 16 residues long. As DNA, the CDR3 is TGTGCCAGCAGCCCCTACAGGGGAGGTACGGCCGGGGAGCTGTTTTTT. This sequence encodes CASSPYRGGTAGELFF.

The V gene is TRBV5-6, the J gene TRBJ2-5; D gene uncertain. V gave up 4 bases and J gave up 4 bases, with 5 bases separating them. The CDR3 length is 11 residues. From germline, CDR1 is SGHDT and CDR2 YYEEEE. The CDR3 reads CASSRLETQYF. The CDR3 coding sequence is TGTGCCAGCAGCCGGTTAGAGACCCAGTACTTC.

This clone was counted a few times. The CDR3 protein is CASSRSGRGTDTQYF. The CDR3 region has the DNA TGTGCCAGCAGTCGAAGCGGGAGAGGCACAGATACGCAGTATTTT. The gene calls are TRBV27 and TRBJ2-3; 8 bases are shared with TRBD2. Per germline, CDR1 MNHEY and CDR2 SMNVEV (reference sequence). V lost 5 bases to trimming and J lost 1 base; unmatched junction nucleotides: 5. CDR3 length equals 15 residues.

The chain employs TRBV2 and TRBJ2-7; a weak D match, TRBD1 (5 bases). CDR3 size: 15 residues. The germline gives CDR1 SNHLY, CDR2 FYNNEI. V gave up 3 bases and J gave up 3 bases, with 15 bases separating them. The DNA of the CDR3 is TGTGCCAGCAGTGACACAGGATTAGTAGGCTACGAGCAGTACTTC. It translates to CASSDTGLVGYEQYF.

The chain couples TRBV18 to TRBJ1-3, with a weak D call TRBD1 (6 bases). Germline-derived CDR1 and CDR2 are KGHSH and LQKENI. V shed 1 base and J shed 0 bases, with 10 bases lying between them. There are 16 residues in the CDR3. CDR3 sequence reads: CASSPLDSYSGNTIYF. The CDR3 DNA follows: TGTGCCAGCTCACCACTGGACAGTTACTCTGGAAACACCATATATTTT.

The chain recombines TRBV15 with TRBJ2-7, with D possibly TRBD2 on 8 matching bases. CDR1 and CDR2 from the germline V gene are LNHNV and YYDKDF (reference sequence). This CDR3 spans 16 amino acids. Deletions cut 0 bases from V and 4 bases from J, with 16 bases between. The CDR3 DNA reads TGTGCCACCAGCAGAGAACAGGGGAGACTAGCGTACGAGCAGTACTTC. Protein: CATSREQGRLAYEQYF.

The chain employs TRBV5-4 and TRBJ2-3; 7 bases map to TRBD2. This CDR3 has 14 residues. V gave up 4 bases and J gave up 4 bases; unmatched junction bases: 6. Germline loops: CDR1 SGHNT, CDR2 YYREEE (reference sequence). The CDR3 loop reads CASSRDYGADTQYF. The CDR3 region has the DNA TGTGCCAGCAGCCGGGACTACGGGGCAGATACGCAGTATTTT.

V is TRBV5-4 and J is TRBJ1-1, with D maybe TRBD1 (6 bases). The V end lost 0 bases, the J end lost 3 bases, and 18 bases lay between the germline ends. Germline V lookup: CDR1 SGHNT, CDR2 YYREEE (reference sequence). CDR3 length: 17 residues. CDR3 protein: CASSLGPRGARDTEAFF. CDR3 nucleotide sequence: TGTGCCAGCAGCTTGGGACCGCGGGGGGCGAGGGACACTGAAGCTTTCTTT.